Shown below are 8 T cell receptor beta chains from a single sample sequenced in a study of T cell changes during pregnancy in multiple sclerosis. Here immunoSEQ multiplex PCR was the method, and the copy in TCRdb shows in-frame clones only, minus some. The table has under 55,000 clones, approximately 90% seen once; the top ten hold 0.35% to 0.45%. Sample: CD4+ T cells from peripheral blood mononuclear cells, taken before pregnancy. The receptors originated from a female donor with multiple sclerosis, enrolled in a pregnancy study.

The rearrangement links TRBV9 to TRBJ2-1; TRBD1 matches 9 bases. CDR3 length: 16 residues. V dropped 3 bases and J dropped 7; count of bases not matched to a gene: 11. Germline loops: CDR1 SGDLS, CDR2 YYNGEE. This CDR3 reads CASSDRTGALGNEQFF. CDR3 DNA sequence: TGTGCCAGCAGCGACCGGACAGGGGCCCTTGGTAATGAGCAGTTCTTC.

The chain uses TRBV4-3 and TRBJ2-7; 8 bases fit TRBD2. This CDR3 has 15 amino acids. The germline gives CDR1 LGHNA, CDR2 YSLEER. Unmatched junction bases numbered 7, after V lost 0 bases and J lost 6 bases. This CDR3 is CASSQENLAGGEQYF. The CDR3 DNA is TGCGCCAGCAGCCAAGAAAATCTAGCGGGTGGCGAGCAGTACTTC.

The V and J genes are TRBV7-9 and TRBJ2-2; D is unresolved. CDR1 is SEHNR and CDR2 is FQNEAQ in the germline V gene (reference sequence). The CDR3 contains 15 residues. The V gene lost 5 bases and the J gene lost 5 bases, with 15 bases spanning the gap. The CDR3 spells CASSPGIYQTGELFF. In nucleotides, the CDR3 is TGTGCCAGCAGCCCAGGCATCTACCAAACCGGGGAGCTGTTTTTT.

This clone has a single count. CDR3 sequence reads: CASSPPAGRETEAFF. The CDR3 DNA reads TGTGCCAGCTCACCACCGGCAGGGCGGGAGACTGAAGCTTTCTTT. The chain couples TRBV18 to TRBJ1-1, with D perhaps TRBD1 (5 bases). Per the germline V gene, CDR1 is KGHSH and CDR2 is LQKENI. V was shortened by 0 bases and J by 5 bases, with 13 bases between the two germline ends. The CDR3 totals 15 residues.

The V gene is TRBV5-1, the J gene TRBJ1-1; D gene uncertain. This CDR3 is built from 13 residues. V lost 2 bases and J lost 5, with 10 bases in between. Germline loops: CDR1 SGHRS, CDR2 YFSETQ. The CDR3 is CASSLRESTEAFF. CDR3 bases: TGCGCCAGCAGCTTACGGGAATCGACTGAAGCTTTCTTT. The whole variable domain, filled in from reference TRBV5-1 and TRBJ1-1, reads KAGVTQTPRYLIKTRGQQVTLSCSPISGHRSVSWYQQTPGQGLQFLFEYFSETQRNKGNFPGRFSGRQFSNSRSEMNVSTLELGDSALYLCASSLRESTEAFFGQGTRLTVV.

The chain recombines TRBV5-1 with TRBJ1-2, with 7 bases fitting TRBD1. CDR1 SGHRS and CDR2 YFSETQ come from the germline V gene. CDR3 length: 15 residues. Trimming took 4 bases from V and 7 from J; bases not matched to a gene: 13. The CDR3 sequence is CASSPTTGINVGYTF. As DNA, the CDR3 is TGCGCCAGCAGCCCTACGACAGGGATAAACGTTGGCTACACCTTC.

V is TRBV5-6 and J is TRBJ2-3; possible D gene TRBD2, 5 bases. The CDR3 contains 15 residues. V gave up 2 bases and J gave up 1 base, with 11 bases separating them. CDR1 and CDR2 (germline): SGHDT, YYEEEE. The CDR3 sequence is CASSFQGSRTDTQYF. The CDR3 DNA reads as TGTGCCAGCAGCTTCCAAGGGAGTCGCACAGATACGCAGTATTTT.

The J gene is TRBJ2-7, the V gene TRBV6-5, with 9 bases identical to TRBD1. Looked up from germline, CDR1 is MNHEY and CDR2 is SVGAGI. This CDR3 region has 14 residues. Losses at the gene ends were 6 bases for V and 3 bases for J; bases not matched to a gene: 6. CDR3 amino acids: CASRRTGESYEQYF. The DNA for the CDR3 is TGTGCCAGCAGAAGGACAGGGGAAAGCTACGAGCAGTACTTC.